A selection of T cell receptor beta chains follows, all from one sample in a study of cytomegalovirus exposure and HLA in healthy donors. The protocol was immunoSEQ multiplex PCR, while the TCRdb copy is restricted to in-frame clones and leaves out a portion. Of 150,000 to 200,000 clones listed, roughly 84% are singletons. The sequenced material came from PBMCs. Source of these receptors: a girl under three years old in good health and CMV-seronegative. The CDR3 runs from the conserved cysteine through the conserved F or W. Fields, in order: D gene, J gene, clone size, CDR3 length, V gene, CDR3 protein, CDR3 DNA. A D gene is named only where the DNA matches it firmly. Size values are once, few and many counts, or a class for expanded clones, and some rows have none.

D: TRBD2; J: TRBJ2-1; size: -; length: 14; V: TRBV10-3; CDR3: CAIRGLAGMDEQFF; DNA: TGTGCCATCAGGGGACTAGCGGGAATGGATGAGCAGTTCTTC
D: TRBD2; J: TRBJ2-1; size: once; length: 16; V: TRBV30; CDR3: CAWSRRLAGASGEQFF; DNA: TGTGCCTGGAGTAGGAGGCTAGCGGGGGCCAGCGGTGAGCAGTTCTTC
D: -; J: TRBJ1-2; size: -; length: 15; V: TRBV19; CDR3: CASSLFDRGDYGYTF; DNA: TGTGCCAGTAGTCTTTTCGACCGGGGTGACTATGGCTACACCTTC
D: -; J: TRBJ2-3; size: -; length: 16; V: TRBV27; CDR3: CASSTGLLIGTDTQYF; DNA: TGTGCCAGCAGTACGGGACTTCTCATCGGCACAGATACGCAGTATTTT
D: TRBD1; J: TRBJ1-2; size: -; length: 10; V: TRBV19; CDR3: CATSEGTGYF; DNA: TGTGCCACCTCCGAGGGGACAGGGTACTTC
D: -; J: TRBJ1-2; size: -; length: 14; V: TRBV9; CDR3: CASSAGTPVSGYTF; DNA: TGTGCCAGCAGCGCTGGGACACCCGTTTCTGGCTACACCTTC
D: -; J: TRBJ1-2; size: -; length: 13; V: TRBV7-9; CDR3: CASVLAGVDGYTF; DNA: TGTGCCAGCGTACTGGCCGGGGTGGATGGCTACACCTTC
D: -; J: TRBJ2-7; size: -; length: 14; V: TRBV19; CDR3: CASSIGGSPYEQYF; DNA: TGTGCCAGTAGTATAGGAGGGTCTCCCTACGAGCAGTACTTC
D: -; J: TRBJ1-2; size: -; length: 11; V: TRBV10-3; CDR3: CAISARDGYTF; DNA: TGTGCCATCAGTGCTCGGGATGGCTACACCTTC
D: -; J: TRBJ1-5; size: -; length: 14; V: TRBV7-9; CDR3: CASSLVGSNQPQHF; DNA: TGTGCCAGCAGCTTAGTGGGCAGCAATCAGCCCCAGCATTTT
D: -; J: TRBJ2-7; size: once; length: 13; V: TRBV2; CDR3: CASSEGGPYEQYF; DNA: TGTGCCAGCAGTGAGGGGGGACCCTACGAGCAGTACTTC
D: -; J: TRBJ2-3; size: -; length: 16; V: TRBV6-1; CDR3: CASSVEGLGRTDTQYF; DNA: TGTGCCAGCAGTGTGGAGGGGCTAGGACGCACAGATACGCAGTATTTT
D: TRBD2; J: TRBJ2-5; size: -; length: 16; V: TRBV5-1; CDR3: CASSLVLAGGQETQYF; DNA: TGCGCCAGCAGCTTGGTGTTAGCGGGAGGGCAAGAGACCCAGTACTTC
D: TRBD1; J: TRBJ2-5; size: -; length: 15; V: TRBV7-2; CDR3: CASSQSRDRKETQYF; DNA: TGTGCCAGCAGCCAAAGCCGGGACAGAAAAGAGACCCAGTACTTC
D: -; J: TRBJ1-1; size: -; length: 15; V: TRBV5-1; CDR3: CASSLGRGPNTEAFF; DNA: TGCGCCAGCAGCTTGGGGCGGGGACCGAACACTGAAGCTTTCTTT
D: TRBD1; J: TRBJ1-1; size: -; length: 16; V: TRBV27; CDR3: CASRHLLGTGNSQAFF; DNA: TGTGCCAGCAGACACCTTTTAGGGACAGGAAACTCACAAGCTTTCTTT
D: TRBD2; J: TRBJ2-1; size: -; length: 16; V: TRBV7-3; CDR3: CASSYSGSVTYNEQFF; DNA: TGTGCCAGCAGCTATAGCGGGAGCGTGACTTACAATGAGCAGTTCTTC
D: TRBD2; J: TRBJ2-7; size: -; length: 15; V: TRBV4-1; CDR3: CASSQDKGVAGRKYF; DNA: TGCGCCAGCAGCCAAGATAAGGGAGTAGCGGGGAGGAAGTACTTC
D: -; J: TRBJ2-1; size: -; length: 14; V: TRBV19; CDR3: CASTPGSSYNEQFF; DNA: TGTGCCAGTACCCCCGGGTCCTCCTACAATGAGCAGTTCTTC
D: TRBD2; J: TRBJ2-6; size: -; length: 16; V: TRBV19; CDR3: CASLSGGLGGANVLTF; DNA: TGTGCCAGTCTTTCGGGAGGATTAGGTGGGGCCAACGTCCTGACTTTC
D: -; J: TRBJ1-6; size: -; length: 15; V: TRBV30; CDR3: CAWSGLDGYNSPLHF; DNA: TGTGCCTGGAGCGGACTCGACGGTTATAATTCACCCCTCCACTTT
D: -; J: TRBJ1-5; size: -; length: 13; V: TRBV7-9; CDR3: CASSFGGNQPQHF; DNA: TGTGCCAGCAGCTTCGGAGGCAATCAGCCCCAGCATTTT
D: -; J: TRBJ2-3; size: -; length: 15; V: TRBV10-3; CDR3: CAISGGEEGTDTQYF; DNA: TGTGCCATCAGTGGGGGAGAGGAGGGCACAGATACGCAGTATTTT
D: -; J: TRBJ1-2; size: -; length: 15; V: TRBV5-1; CDR3: CASSLGGPGPYGYTF; DNA: TGCGCCAGCAGCTTAGGCGGGCCCGGACCCTATGGCTACACCTTC
D: -; J: TRBJ1-2; size: few; length: 14; V: TRBV27; CDR3: CASSWSGANYGYTF; DNA: TGTGCCAGCAGTTGGAGCGGGGCCAACTATGGCTACACCTTC
D: -; J: TRBJ1-1; size: -; length: 12; V: TRBV7-9; CDR3: CSSSFMNTEAFF; DNA: TGTTCCAGCAGCTTCATGAACACTGAAGCTTTCTTT
D: -; J: TRBJ1-1; size: -; length: 14; V: TRBV30; CDR3: CAWSVGHSYTEAFF; DNA: TGTGCCTGGAGTGTAGGACATTCCTACACTGAAGCTTTCTTT
D: TRBD2; J: TRBJ2-7; size: -; length: 15; V: TRBV11-3; CDR3: CASSPGLAGFYEQYF; DNA: TGTGCCAGCAGCCCCGGACTAGCGGGATTCTACGAGCAGTACTTC
D: TRBD1; J: TRBJ2-7; size: -; length: 16; V: TRBV10-2; CDR3: CASSEVAGQGNYEQYF; DNA: TGCGCCAGCAGTGAGGTTGCGGGACAGGGAAACTACGAGCAGTACTTC
D: TRBD1; J: TRBJ2-7; size: -; length: 15; V: TRBV2; CDR3: CASSVTGTGVYEQYF; DNA: TGTGCCAGCAGCGTAACCGGGACAGGGGTCTACGAGCAGTACTTC
D: -; J: TRBJ2-7; size: -; length: 12; V: TRBV18; CDR3: CASSADSYEQYF; DNA: TGTGCCAGCTCGGCAGACTCCTACGAGCAGTACTTC
D: -; J: TRBJ2-2; size: -; length: 16; V: TRBV7-6; CDR3: CASRTHSYQNTGELFF; DNA: TGTGCCAGCCGAACCCACTCCTACCAGAACACCGGGGAGCTGTTTTTT